This passage covers 30 T cell receptor beta chains from one sample sequenced in a study of T cells in Graves' hyperthyroidism and ophthalmopathy (dated by TCRdb to between 2018 and 2021). The library relied on multiplex PCR. Sequencing used an Illumina HiSeq 2000. Amplification of TCR beta CDR3 regions was carried out from RNA transcripts. The TCR CDR3 was subjected to a first round of RT-PCR using the HTBI primer set and the Qiagen OneStep RT-PCR kit. Using fastp at Q25 and MiXCR, TCRdb reprocessed the public reads and kept productive beta chains. Rows with a matching CDR3 protein are joined into one entry that keeps the most common DNA and genes. Recorded for this sample are hundreds of thousands of distinct CDR3 sequences; 15% to 20% of them occurred a single time. The biggest ten clones account for less than 55% of the sample. Sequenced: blood. The receptor source for this set is a man aged 35 to 55 with Graves' ophthalmopathy.

This clonotype was seen a single time. The V and J genes are TRBV19 and TRBJ2-1; 7 bases agree with TRBD1. V dropped 3 bases and J dropped 5; count of bases not matched to a gene: 4. CDR1 and CDR2 (germline): LNHDA, SQIVND (reference sequence). The CDR3 covers 14 residues. The CDR3 DNA reads as TGTGCCAGTAGTATCAGGGGGAGAGACAATGAGCAGTTCTTC. It codes for CASSIRGRDNEQFF.

The chain joins TRBV7-2 to TRBJ2-7; the D is unclear. Trimming stripped 4 bases from V and 3 bases from J, with 7 bases between. CDR3 length: 12 residues. CDR1 and CDR2 (germline): SGHTA, FQGNSA. The CDR3 sequence: CASSSTDYEQYF. DNA of the CDR3: TGTGCCAGCAGCTCCACAGACTACGAGCAGTACTTC.

Comment on this clonotype: A read error may explain this, as a much larger clone is one base away. The chain uses TRBV30 and TRBJ1-1; D is ambiguous. Germline V gives CDR1 GTSNPN, CDR2 SVGIG (reference sequence). This CDR3 spans 11 amino acids. The CDR3: CAWIQNTEASF. The CDR3 coding sequence is TGTGCCTGGATTCAGAACACTGAAGCTTCCTTT.

The chain employs TRBV20-1 and TRBJ1-2; 7 nucleotides agree with TRBD1. This CDR3 has 13 residues. The ends lost 6 bases at V and 6 bases at J; junction bases unmatched: 10. Germline CDR1 DFQATT, CDR2 SNEGSKA (reference sequence). DNA for the CDR3: TGCAGTGCGCCCGGGACAGAAAAAAATGGCTACACCTTC. This sequence encodes CSAPGTEKNGYTF.

This clonotype was seen at least ten times. J is TRBJ2-1 and V is TRBV2; 7 nucleotides align to TRBD2. Germline CDR1 and CDR2: SNHLY and FYNNEI. The CDR3 extends over 15 amino acids. The V gene end was trimmed by 2 bases and the J gene end by 4 bases; junction bases not matched to a gene: 5. The CDR3 sequence: CASSEFPSGYNEQFF. In DNA form, the CDR3 reads TGTGCCAGCAGTGAATTCCCTAGCGGATACAATGAGCAGTTCTTC.

Ten or more counts support this clonotype. This sequence joins TRBV7-2 and TRBJ2-5; D gene ambiguous. Trimming removed 5 bases at V and 8 bases at J, with 9 bases between. Germline V gene lookup returns CDR1 SGHTA and CDR2 FQGNSA. The CDR3 runs to 11 residues. CDR3 nucleotide sequence: TGTGCCAGCAGCCTTGGGGTAACCCAGTACTTC. Encoded protein: CASSLGVTQYF.

The chain employs TRBV20-1 and TRBJ2-7; maybe TRBD2 (6 bases). The CDR3 consists of 17 residues. CDR1 is DFQATT, CDR2 SNEGSKA, per germline (reference sequence). V lost 0 bases and J lost 6, with 24 bases in between. The CDR3 sequence is CSARDLQKSRRDSEQYF. The CDR3 DNA sequence: TGCAGTGCTAGAGACCTCCAAAAATCCCGCCGGGACTCCGAGCAGTACTTC.

The V gene is TRBV7-2, the J gene TRBJ2-4; D not certain. The CDR3 has 14 residues. CDR1 is SGHTA, CDR2 FQGNSA, per germline. V dropped 2 bases and J dropped 10 bases, with 15 bases sitting between them. The CDR3: CASSLIRTGGIQYF. The CDR3 bases are TGTGCCAGCAGCTTAATCCGCACCGGTGGGATTCAGTACTTC.

The CDR3 sequence is CSVGGGTDTQYF. The CDR3 bases are TGCAGTGTAGGTGGGGGCACAGATACGCAGTATTTT. The chain links TRBV29-1 to TRBJ2-3; no clear D gene. CDR1 and CDR2 from the germline V gene are SQVTM and ANQGSEA. The CDR3 has 12 residues.

This chain joins TRBV29-1 and TRBJ1-1, with a tentative D call TRBD1 (5 bases). Trimming removed 7 bases at V and 4 bases at J, with 16 bases between. CDR3 length equals 13 residues. The germline V gene has CDR1 SQVTM and CDR2 ANQGSEA. This chain's CDR3 is CSASGTEGTEAFF. For the CDR3, the DNA is TGCAGCGCCTCGGGGACCGAAGGCACTGAAGCTTTCTTT.

This clonotype was counted many times. The J gene is TRBJ2-1, the V gene TRBV5-1; the match to TRBD1 covers 10 bases. V shed 3 bases and J 9 bases; nucleotides not matched to a gene: 6. This CDR3 spans 14 amino acids. Germline-derived CDR1 and CDR2 are SGHRS and YFSETQ. The CDR3 nucleotides read TGCGCCAGCAGCTCCGGGACAGGGGCCACTGAGCAGTTCTTC. Protein: CASSSGTGATEQFF.

In DNA form, the CDR3 reads TGTGCCAGCAGTTCGATTAATTCACCCCTCCACTTT. Translated: CASSSINSPLHF. V and J are TRBV27 and TRBJ1-6, with D uncertain. CDR1 and CDR2 (germline): MNHEY, SMNVEV (reference sequence). The CDR3 consists of 12 residues. Trimming took off 4 bases at V and 6 bases at J, with 4 bases between the two ends.

V is TRBV5-1 and J is TRBJ1-5; no definite D call. The CDR3 is made up of 16 amino acids. Trimming stripped 6 bases from V and 1 base from J, with 17 bases between. Germline lookup yields CDR1 SGHRS and CDR2 YFSETQ. CDR3 loop: CASNLDGRVSNQPQHF. As DNA, the CDR3 is TGCGCCAGCAACTTAGACGGGAGAGTGAGCAATCAGCCCCAGCATTTT.

This sequence joins TRBV4-1 and TRBJ1-2; 7 positions agree with TRBD1. The CDR3 runs to 17 residues. The junction had 13 bases not matched to a gene; V was cut back by 0 bases and J by 6 bases. Germline V CDR1 and CDR2: MGHRA, YSYEKL. In nucleotides, the CDR3 is TGCGCCAGCAGCCAAGACCCCCGGGGGGCCCAGGGGGATGGCTACACCTTC. Amino acids: CASSQDPRGAQGDGYTF.

The chain combines TRBV29-1 with TRBJ2-5; no clear D. The CDR3 runs 15 residues. V lost 3 bases, J lost 4 bases, and 18 bases lay in between. CDR1 and CDR2 (germline): SQVTM, ANQGSEA. The CDR3: CSVDPEPSRTETQYF. The CDR3 nucleotides read TGCAGCGTTGACCCTGAACCATCTAGGACAGAGACCCAGTACTTC.

The V and J genes are TRBV10-2 and TRBJ1-2; D is unclear. The CDR3 extends over 14 amino acids. CDR1 and CDR2 from the germline V gene are WSHSY and SAAADI. V was cut by 3 bases and J by 2 bases, with 10 bases left in between. CDR3 in amino acids: CASSDGRRNYGYTF. The DNA for the CDR3 is TGCGCCAGCAGTGACGGACGAAGAAACTATGGCTACACCTTC.

This clonotype has ten or more counts. This sequence joins TRBV20-1 and TRBJ2-7; D is uncertain. The CDR3 spans 14 residues. Germline loops: CDR1 DFQATT, CDR2 SNEGSKA (reference sequence). With 3 bases removed from V and 0 bases from J, the gap between germline ends came to 12 bases. The CDR3 protein is CSASEGSISYEQYF. In DNA, the CDR3 is TGCAGTGCTAGTGAAGGTAGCATCTCCTACGAGCAGTACTTC.

CDR3 DNA sequence: TGTGCCAGCACCACGGGGGCCGGGTCCCTCCACTTT. This translates into CASTTGAGSLHF. The V gene is TRBV6-2 or TRBV6-3, the J gene TRBJ1-6; D perhaps matches TRBD1 (6 bases). Germline CDR1 MNHEY, CDR2 SVGEGT. This CDR3 contains 12 residues. V was shortened by 7 bases and J by 14 bases, with 15 bases between the two germline ends.

This clonotype showed up many times. The rearrangement links TRBV3-1 to TRBJ1-2; 9 bases fit TRBD1. V dropped 3 bases and J dropped 8; count of bases not matched to a gene: 4. Germline V gene data show CDR1 as LGHDT and CDR2 as YNNKEL (reference sequence). CDR3 length equals 13 residues. For the CDR3, the DNA is TGTGCCAGCAGCCAGGGGACAGGGAAGGGCTACACCTTC. Encoded protein: CASSQGTGKGYTF.

About this clonotype: A read error may be the cause here, since a much bigger clone is one base away. The chain couples TRBV7-9 to TRBJ2-5; a weak D match, TRBD2 (6 bases). CDR1 is SEHNR, CDR2 FQNEAQ, per germline (reference sequence). The CDR3 is made up of 15 amino acids. Trimming stripped 0 bases from V and 4 bases from J, with 12 bases between. CDR3 amino acids: CASSLALPGVETQYF. As DNA, the CDR3 is TGTGCCAGCAGCTTAGCGCTCCCGGGGGTAGAGACCCAGTACTTC.

This clonotype was seen ten or more times. The J gene is TRBJ1-5, the V gene TRBV12-3 or TRBV12-4; D is unresolved. Trimming shortened V by 5 bases and J by 0 bases, and 14 bases separated the two germline ends. This CDR3 comprises 16 residues. The CDR3, as DNA: TGTGCCAGCAGTCCCCGGGCAGGATCTAGCAATCAGCCCCAGCATTTT. It specifies CASSPRAGSSNQPQHF.

For this clonotype: One end of the junction varies from germline; a read error may be responsible. This chain connects TRBV20-1 to TRBJ2-5; D ambiguous. The CDR3 is made up of 14 amino acids. Germline assignment: CDR1 DFQATT and CDR2 SNEGSKA (reference sequence). This chain's CDR3 is CSARASGVGETQYF. The CDR3 DNA follows: TGCAGTGCCAGAGCAAGTGGGGTGGGGGAGACCCAGTACTTC.

This clonotype was recorded many times. V and J are TRBV28 and TRBJ2-7; 10 nucleotides align to TRBD1. V dropped 6 bases and J dropped 5; count of bases not matched to a gene: 7. Germline V gene lookup returns CDR1 MDHEN and CDR2 SYDVKM. The CDR3 runs 14 residues. The CDR3: CASRIRDRGNEQYF. CDR3 sequence (DNA): TGTGCCAGCAGAATCAGGGACAGGGGTAACGAGCAGTACTTC.

The gene calls are TRBV3-1 and TRBJ2-5; D ambiguous. Germline V gene lookup returns CDR1 LGHDT and CDR2 YNNKEL (reference sequence). The CDR3 is 13 amino acids. V lost 6 bases and J 2 bases, leaving 10 bases between the germline ends. CDR3 DNA sequence: TGTGCCAGCAGACATACAGTACAAGAGACCCAGTACTTC. Translated: CASRHTVQETQYF.

In its sample, this clonotype was seen a few times. V and J are TRBV4-3 and TRBJ2-5, with no clear D. Germline lookup yields CDR1 LGHNA and CDR2 YSLEER. V was clipped by 3 bases and J by 5 bases, with 10 bases between them. This CDR3 contains 13 residues. CDR3 loop: CASSHGVGETQYF. The CDR3 region has the DNA TGCGCCAGCAGCCACGGTGTGGGGGAGACCCAGTACTTC.

Concerning this clonotype itself: Just one base apart from a much larger clone, this may be a read error. The V gene is TRBV4-2, the J gene TRBJ1-5; no clear D. The CDR3 length is 13 residues. The germline V gene has CDR1 LGHNA and CDR2 YNFKEQ. V lost 2 bases and J 4 bases, leaving 6 bases between the germline ends. CDR3 sequence: CASSQQRNQPQHF. The CDR3 DNA reads TGTGCCAGCAGCCAACAGAGAAATCAGCCCCAGCATTTT.

This CDR3 is CASRDLSTDTQYF. The CDR3 DNA reads as TGTGCCAGCAGGGACTTATCCACAGATACGCAGTATTTT. The gene calls are TRBV6-1 and TRBJ2-3; possible D gene TRBD2, 5 bases. The length of the CDR3 is 13 residues. Germline V lookup: CDR1 MNHNS, CDR2 SASEGT. V lost 6 bases and J lost 2, with 9 bases in between.

This clonotype showed up just a few times. The chain uses TRBV25-1 and TRBJ2-3; 8 nucleotides agree with TRBD1. J lost 6 bases, V lost 2 bases, and 7 bases had no gene match. This CDR3 is 15 amino acids long. Germline V gene data show CDR1 as MGHDK and CDR2 as SYGVNS. The CDR3, as DNA: TGTGCCAGCAGTGAAGACAGGGGAAGAGTGGATACGCAGTATTTT. It yields the protein CASSEDRGRVDTQYF.

A word on this clonotype: The germline gene is not matched at one end of the junction; a read error may be the cause. The chain carries TRBV28 and TRBJ2-2; 7 nucleotides align to TRBD2. The germline V gene has CDR1 MDHEN and CDR2 SYDVKM. This CDR3 region has 14 residues. CDR3 region: CASSLGLGTEELFF. In DNA form, the CDR3 reads TGTGCCAGCAGTTTAGGACTAGGCACCGAGGAGCTGTTTTTT.

This clonotype appeared many times. The CDR3 coding sequence is TGTGCCAGCACCGGTCAAGGGTCCCCTTACAATGAGCAGTTCTTC. Translating it yields CASTGQGSPYNEQFF. V and J are TRBV2 and TRBJ2-1; D ambiguous. With 7 bases removed from V and 4 bases from J, the gap between germline ends came to 17 bases. CDR3 length: 15 amino acids. Germline CDR1 and CDR2: SNHLY and FYNNEI.